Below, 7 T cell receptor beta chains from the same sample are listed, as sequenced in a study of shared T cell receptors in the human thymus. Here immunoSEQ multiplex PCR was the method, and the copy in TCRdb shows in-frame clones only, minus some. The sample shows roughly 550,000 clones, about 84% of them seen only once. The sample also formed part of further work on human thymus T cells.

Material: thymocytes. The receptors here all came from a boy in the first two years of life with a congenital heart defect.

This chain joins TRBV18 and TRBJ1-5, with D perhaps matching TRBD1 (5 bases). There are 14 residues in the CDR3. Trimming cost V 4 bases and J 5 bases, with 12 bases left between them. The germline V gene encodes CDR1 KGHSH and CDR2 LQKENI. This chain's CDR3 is CASSLTTGDQPQHF. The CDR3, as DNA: TGTGCCAGCTCACTGACAACGGGGGATCAGCCCCAGCATTTT.

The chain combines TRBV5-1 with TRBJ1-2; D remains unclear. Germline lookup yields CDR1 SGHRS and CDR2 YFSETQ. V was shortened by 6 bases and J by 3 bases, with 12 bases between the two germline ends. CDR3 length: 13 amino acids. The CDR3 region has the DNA TGCGCCAGCAAGAAGGACGGGGACTATGGCTACACCTTC. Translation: CASKKDGDYGYTF.

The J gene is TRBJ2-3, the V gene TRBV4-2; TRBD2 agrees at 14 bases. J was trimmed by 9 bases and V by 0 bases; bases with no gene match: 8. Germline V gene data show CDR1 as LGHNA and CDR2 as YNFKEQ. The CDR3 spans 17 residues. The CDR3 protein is CASSQEKATSGRATQYF. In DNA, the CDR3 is TGTGCCAGCAGCCAAGAAAAGGCGACTAGCGGGAGGGCAACGCAGTATTTT.

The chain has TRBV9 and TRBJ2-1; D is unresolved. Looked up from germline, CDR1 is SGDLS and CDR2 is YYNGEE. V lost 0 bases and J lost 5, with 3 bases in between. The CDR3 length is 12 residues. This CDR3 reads CASSVADNEQFF. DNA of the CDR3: TGTGCCAGCAGCGTAGCCGACAATGAGCAGTTCTTC.

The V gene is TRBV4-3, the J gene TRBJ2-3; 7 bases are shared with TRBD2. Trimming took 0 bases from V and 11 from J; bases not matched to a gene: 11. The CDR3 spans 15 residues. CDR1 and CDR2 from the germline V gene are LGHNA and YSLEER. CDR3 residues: CASSQDGSPWGGQYF. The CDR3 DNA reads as TGCGCCAGCAGCCAAGATGGGAGCCCCTGGGGGGGGCAGTATTTT.

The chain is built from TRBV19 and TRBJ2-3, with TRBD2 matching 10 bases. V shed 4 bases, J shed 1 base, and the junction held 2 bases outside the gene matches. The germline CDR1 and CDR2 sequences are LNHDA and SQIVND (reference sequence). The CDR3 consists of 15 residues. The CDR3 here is CASSTLAGGTDTQYF. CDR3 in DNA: TGTGCCAGTAGTACCCTAGCGGGGGGCACAGATACGCAGTATTTT.

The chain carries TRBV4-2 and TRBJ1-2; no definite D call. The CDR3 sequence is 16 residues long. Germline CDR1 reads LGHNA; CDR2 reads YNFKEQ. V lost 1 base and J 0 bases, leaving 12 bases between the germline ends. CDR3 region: CASSQVDGGTNYGYTF. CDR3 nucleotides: TGTGCCAGCAGCCAAGTCGACGGCGGAACTAACTATGGCTACACCTTC.